The 9 T cell receptor beta chains below were found in one sample sequenced in a study of beta chain features in type 1 diabetes. The isolated RNA, all of it, was reverse transcribed, so expressed TCRB transcripts were what got sequenced. Here immunoSEQ multiplex PCR was the method, and the copy in TCRdb shows in-frame clones only, minus some. Of around 400,000 clones listed, roughly 13% are singletons. Specimen: naive CD4+ T cells from blood. These receptors were obtained from a man aged 18 to 29 in good health.

There are a few counts of this clone. The chain employs TRBV4-2 and TRBJ2-1; possibly TRBD1 for D (6 bases). The CDR3 sequence is 13 residues long. Germline V gene data show CDR1 as LGHNA and CDR2 as YNFKEQ. The V end lost 2 bases, the J end lost 8 bases, and 10 bases lay between the germline ends. The CDR3 reads CASSQQTGDEQFF. In DNA, the CDR3 is TGTGCCAGCAGCCAACAGACAGGAGATGAGCAGTTCTTC.

This clone was seen more than once but under ten times. In DNA, the CDR3 is TGTGCCAGCAGCCAAGTATTAGCGGGAGGGCTGTTCGAGCAGTACTTC. Its translation: CASSQVLAGGLFEQYF. This chain links TRBV4-2 with TRBJ2-7; TRBD2 matches 11 bases. The CDR3 runs to 16 residues. Germline values: CDR1 LGHNA, CDR2 YNFKEQ. V gave up 1 base and J gave up 6 bases; unmatched junction bases: 8.

This clone was counted a few times. J is TRBJ1-5 and V is TRBV10-3; D perhaps matches TRBD1 (5 bases). Germline values: CDR1 ENHRY, CDR2 SYGVKD. V lost 0 bases to trimming and J lost 4 bases, with 16 bases between them. The CDR3 covers 17 residues. The CDR3 sequence is CAISESRQRGGNQPQHF. In DNA form, the CDR3 reads TGTGCCATCAGTGAGTCGCGGCAAAGGGGTGGAAATCAGCCCCAGCATTTT.

CDR3 loop: CASSLRTGSDTEAFF. The CDR3 nucleotides are TGTGCCAGCAGCCTACGGACAGGGTCGGACACTGAAGCTTTCTTT. The rearrangement links TRBV7-2 to TRBJ1-1; 8 nucleotides agree with TRBD1. With 5 bases clipped from V and 3 bases from J, the junction kept 8 bases outside the gene matches. Germline lookup yields CDR1 SGHTA and CDR2 FQGNSA. The CDR3 spans 15 residues.

This chain links TRBV2 with TRBJ2-7, with D possibly matching TRBD1 (6 bases). This CDR3 contains 11 residues. Germline CDR1 and CDR2: SNHLY and FYNNEI. Trimming stripped 7 bases from V and 3 bases from J, with 7 bases between. The CDR3, as DNA: TGTGCCAGCACCAGGGGCTACGAGCAGTACTTC. Its translation: CASTRGYEQYF.

This rearrangement joins TRBV11-1 to TRBJ2-1, with D perhaps TRBD2 (6 bases). Germline assignment: CDR1 SGHAT and CDR2 FQDESV (reference sequence). This CDR3 has 15 residues. The V end was cut by 5 bases, the J end by 8 bases, with 19 bases between. CDR3 in DNA: TGTGCCAGCAGCCAAAAACCACTAGCCATCGATGAGCAGTTCTTC. This sequence encodes CASSQKPLAIDEQFF.

The chain employs TRBV6-5 and TRBJ2-7, with a weak D call TRBD1 (5 bases). This CDR3 comprises 16 residues. The V end lost 0 bases, the J end lost 0 bases, and 12 bases lay between the germline ends. Germline V gene lookup returns CDR1 MNHEY and CDR2 SVGAGI. CDR3 nucleotides: TGTGCCAGCAGTTACTCTTCGACAGAACACTCCTACGAGCAGTACTTC. It translates to CASSYSSTEHSYEQYF.

This chain joins TRBV7-3 and TRBJ1-1; the D is unclear. This CDR3 contains 13 residues. Germline lookup yields CDR1 SGHTA and CDR2 FQGTGA. V shed 5 bases and J shed 3 bases, with 10 bases lying between them. In DNA form, the CDR3 reads TGTGCCAGCAGCCCCAGCGGGGACACTGAAGCTTTCTTT. Residues: CASSPSGDTEAFF. The entire variable domain, with the rest obtained from reference TRBV7-3 and TRBJ1-1, is as follows: GAGVSQTPSNKVTEKGKYVELRCDPISGHTALYWYRQSLGQGPEFLIYFQGTGAADDSGLPNDRFFAVRPEGSVSTLKIQRTERGDSAVYLCASSPSGDTEAFFGQGTRLTVV.

This clone was observed a few times. The V and J genes are TRBV30 and TRBJ2-1; 10 bases are a match to TRBD2. Germline values: CDR1 GTSNPN, CDR2 SVGIG (reference sequence). V was clipped by 2 bases and J by 7 bases; unmatched bases: 17. This CDR3 has 18 amino acids. Here the CDR3 DNA reads TGTGCCTGGAGTTCCGACAGGCTAGCGGGAGTCATAAGGAATGAGCAGTTCTTC. Translation gives CAWSSDRLAGVIRNEQFF.